This T cell receptor beta chain derives from a study of blood T cell repertoires in COVID-19 (dated by TCRdb to about 2020). Background on the whole study: The collaborator samples originated in the United States, Italy and Spain and spanned the acute and convalescent phases of COVID-19. The prospective study material was composed of cDNA or gDNA derived from T cells, B-cell-depleted T cells, or PBMCs. Deeply sampled blood TCRbeta repertoires from subjects exposed to, actively infected with, or recovered from COVID-19 were included in the dataset. The repertoires were released in a freely available public database meant as a resource for research on the immune response to SARS-CoV-2. The samples were drawn from the first 160 participants of the ongoing ImmuneRACE study and from over 950 subjects provided by 6 global collaborators. A de-identified subject ID, COVID-19 status, age in years and sex were almost always included in the sample metadata. HLA class I and class II types, where available, came from metadata supplied by the sample provider rather than from assay-based typing. Here is what the overall study found, with its caveats: The amount of clinical and demographic metadata varied by source and participant and was provided uncurated.

Regarding this clone: This clone's antigen is unknown. No base quality information exists; no much larger clone differs at one position.

CDR1 LGHDT and CDR2 YNNKEL are derived from the germline V gene (reference sequence). CDR3 length: 12 amino acids, cysteine to phenylalanine. Only the CDR3 region is kept as DNA, spanning 36 bases read in frame from base 1. The V end loses 4 bases and the J end loses 0 bases, and a stretch of 2 bases separates them. Another Seattle source contributed samples from volunteer blood donors who had recovered from COVID-19. Each collaborating institution followed its own protocols to collect whole blood in K2EDTA tubes. Collaborator samples were shipped for TCRbeta analysis as frozen whole blood, isolated PBMCs, or DNA extracted from either sample type. TCRbeta CDR3 regions were amplified from genomic DNA using the immunoSEQ Assay, a bias-controlled multiplex PCR. Regarding the original processing steps: Nucleated cell counts per sample were estimated from amplification of reference gene primers within the assay. To quantify the absolute abundance of each unique TCRbeta CDR3 rearrangement, sequence reads were collapsed and filtered. For each sample, productive Simpson clonality was calculated by taking the square root of Simpson's diversity index across productive rearrangements. In its TCRdb copy, this immuneACCESS table keeps in-frame sequences only and misses some clones. Where compared with another copy, unresolved V genes explain less than half of these, and the others have no known cause. V and J calls and clone size are copied from that table; D and trimming were computed from the DNA. Recorded for this sample are roughly 300,000 clones; more than 80% of them occurred a single time. Under 6.5% of the sample is taken by the ten largest.

The TCR comes from a man younger than 35 who had recovered from COVID-19. This receptor chain uses TRBV3-1 (or the pseudogene TRBV3-2) and TRBJ2-3; the D gene identity is not certain. The sample taken for sequencing was peripheral blood. The sequenced DNA: TGTGCCAGCAGCCTAAGCACAGATACGCAGTATTTT. Its amino acids are CASSLSTDTQYF.